A selection of T cell receptor beta chains follows, all from one sample in a study of blood T cell repertoires in COVID-19. Profiled with immunoSEQ multiplex PCR; TCRdb holds only in-frame clones, not every one. The sample holds approximately 200,000 clones, roughly 94% seen once. Material: peripheral blood. All receptors derive from a man younger than 45 with COVID-19, enrolled during active disease. Both conserved end residues are part of each CDR3. Each record gives: CDR3 length, J gene, V gene, clone size, D gene, CDR3 DNA, CDR3 protein. The D gene is left open where the match is weak. Expanded clones are given a class, and other clones once, few, many or no size at all.

CDR3 length: 16
J gene: TRBJ2-2
V gene: TRBV6-2/TRBV6-3
clone size: NA
D gene: TRBD2
CDR3 DNA: TGTGCCAGCAGGCCTTCGGGACTAGCGGGGGCCGGGGAGCTGTTTTTT
CDR3 protein: CASRPSGLAGAGELFF

CDR3 length: 16
J gene: TRBJ2-3
V gene: TRBV9
clone size: NA
D gene: NA
CDR3 DNA: TGTGCCAGCAGCGGACTGGATTCTCCTAGCACAGATACGCAGTATTTT
CDR3 protein: CASSGLDSPSTDTQYF

CDR3 length: 10
J gene: TRBJ2-5
V gene: TRBV20-1
clone size: NA
D gene: NA
CDR3 DNA: TGCAGTGCTAGGGAGGGGACCCAGTACTTC
CDR3 protein: CSAREGTQYF

CDR3 length: 15
J gene: TRBJ2-2
V gene: TRBV2
clone size: NA
D gene: NA
CDR3 DNA: TGTGCCAGCAGTGAACTAGCAGGGAACACCGGGGAGCTGTTTTTT
CDR3 protein: CASSELAGNTGELFF

CDR3 length: 15
J gene: TRBJ1-1
V gene: TRBV28
clone size: NA
D gene: NA
CDR3 DNA: TGTGCCAGCAGTTCCGGGGGGGCAACCAACACTGAAGCTTTCTTT
CDR3 protein: CASSSGGATNTEAFF

CDR3 length: 14
J gene: TRBJ2-2
V gene: TRBV2
clone size: NA
D gene: TRBD1
CDR3 DNA: TGTGCCAGCAGAAAAACAGGGGCCACCGGGGAGCTGTTTTTT
CDR3 protein: CASRKTGATGELFF

CDR3 length: 15
J gene: TRBJ2-7
V gene: TRBV19
clone size: NA
D gene: NA
CDR3 DNA: TGTGCCAGTAGTGTACCGGGACGTCGCGGGGAAAAGCAGTACTTC
CDR3 protein: CASSVPGRRGEKQYF

CDR3 length: 13
J gene: TRBJ1-1
V gene: TRBV19
clone size: NA
D gene: NA
CDR3 DNA: TGTGCCAGTAGTATAGAGGCGAACACTGAAGCTTTCTTT
CDR3 protein: CASSIEANTEAFF

CDR3 length: 15
J gene: TRBJ2-1
V gene: TRBV24-1
clone size: NA
D gene: TRBD2
CDR3 DNA: TGTGCCACCAGTTCACCGGGACTAGCCGGCTATGAGCAGTTCTTC
CDR3 protein: CATSSPGLAGYEQFF

CDR3 length: 14
J gene: TRBJ1-2
V gene: TRBV18
clone size: NA
D gene: NA
CDR3 DNA: TGTGCCAGCTCACCGAGCAGGGATAGCTATGGCTACACCTTC
CDR3 protein: CASSPSRDSYGYTF

CDR3 length: 19
J gene: TRBJ1-5
V gene: TRBV7-9
clone size: NA
D gene: TRBD1
CDR3 DNA: TGTGCCAGCAGCTCTTGGACAGGAGCCTCAATCGAAATAAATCAGCCCCAGCATTTT
CDR3 protein: CASSSWTGASIEINQPQHF

CDR3 length: 12
J gene: TRBJ2-3
V gene: TRBV10-2
clone size: NA
D gene: NA
CDR3 DNA: TGCGCCAGCATTTCAGGCACAGATACGCAGTATTTT
CDR3 protein: CASISGTDTQYF

CDR3 length: 16
J gene: TRBJ1-2
V gene: TRBV27
clone size: NA
D gene: NA
CDR3 DNA: TGTGCCAGCAGTGTCGGACGGGGGAGGGAGGTTTCGGGCTACACCTTC
CDR3 protein: CASSVGRGREVSGYTF

CDR3 length: 14
J gene: TRBJ1-2
V gene: TRBV27
clone size: NA
D gene: TRBD1
CDR3 DNA: TGTGCCAGCAGTTTAAAGGGGGCGAACTATGGCTACACCTTC
CDR3 protein: CASSLKGANYGYTF

CDR3 length: 13
J gene: TRBJ1-2
V gene: TRBV28
clone size: NA
D gene: NA
CDR3 DNA: TGTGCCAGCAGACAGGGTTGGGGCTATGGCTACACCTTC
CDR3 protein: CASRQGWGYGYTF

CDR3 length: 14
J gene: TRBJ2-5
V gene: TRBV24-1
clone size: NA
D gene: NA
CDR3 DNA: TGTGCCACCAGTGATACCGGGTTTGGGGAGACCCAGTACTTC
CDR3 protein: CATSDTGFGETQYF

CDR3 length: 12
J gene: TRBJ2-5
V gene: TRBV6-2/TRBV6-3
clone size: NA
D gene: NA
CDR3 DNA: TGTGCCAGCAGTTACACAGAAGAGACCCAGTACTTC
CDR3 protein: CASSYTEETQYF

CDR3 length: 15
J gene: TRBJ1-1
V gene: TRBV5-4
clone size: NA
D gene: NA
CDR3 DNA: TGTGCCAGCAGCTTGATGGGCACGCGGAACACTGAAGCTTTCTTT
CDR3 protein: CASSLMGTRNTEAFF

CDR3 length: 14
J gene: TRBJ2-1
V gene: TRBV7-9
clone size: NA
D gene: NA
CDR3 DNA: TGTGCCAGCGCGGGTGTAAACTCCTACAATGAGCAGTTCTTC
CDR3 protein: CASAGVNSYNEQFF

CDR3 length: 17
J gene: TRBJ1-5
V gene: TRBV20-1
clone size: NA
D gene: NA
CDR3 DNA: TGCAGTGCTAGTTTCGGATTGACAGGAATCAGCAATCAGCCCCAGCATTTT
CDR3 protein: CSASFGLTGISNQPQHF

CDR3 length: 16
J gene: TRBJ2-5
V gene: TRBV11-2
clone size: NA
D gene: TRBD2
CDR3 DNA: TGTGCCAGCAGCGCGTCCGGGACTAGCGGGGTAGAGACCCAGTACTTC
CDR3 protein: CASSASGTSGVETQYF

CDR3 length: 15
J gene: TRBJ1-5
V gene: TRBV4-1
clone size: NA
D gene: TRBD1
CDR3 DNA: TGCGCCAGCAGCCAAGGAAGACAGGGCACTCAGCCCCAGCATTTT
CDR3 protein: CASSQGRQGTQPQHF

CDR3 length: 16
J gene: TRBJ1-5
V gene: TRBV2
clone size: once
D gene: TRBD1
CDR3 DNA: TGTGCCAGCTCCATAGGGGGACAGGGTAACAATCAGCCCCAGCATTTT
CDR3 protein: CASSIGGQGNNQPQHF

CDR3 length: 14
J gene: TRBJ2-1
V gene: TRBV6-2/TRBV6-3
clone size: NA
D gene: NA
CDR3 DNA: TGTGCCAGCAGTTACGGCGGTTACTACAATGAGCAGTTCTTC
CDR3 protein: CASSYGGYYNEQFF

CDR3 length: 14
J gene: TRBJ2-5
V gene: TRBV5-4
clone size: NA
D gene: TRBD1
CDR3 DNA: TGTGCCAGCAGCCCTAGACAGGGGCAAGAGACCCAGTACTTC
CDR3 protein: CASSPRQGQETQYF

CDR3 length: 14
J gene: TRBJ1-5
V gene: TRBV27
clone size: NA
D gene: NA
CDR3 DNA: TGTGCCAGCAGTTTTAGACATAGCAATCAGCCCCAGCATTTT
CDR3 protein: CASSFRHSNQPQHF

CDR3 length: 13
J gene: TRBJ1-1
V gene: TRBV5-1
clone size: NA
D gene: TRBD1
CDR3 DNA: TGCGCCAGCTCAGGGGGTAGGGGCGCTGAAGCTTTCTTT
CDR3 protein: CASSGGRGAEAFF

CDR3 length: 15
J gene: TRBJ2-3
V gene: TRBV7-7
clone size: NA
D gene: NA
CDR3 DNA: TGTGCCAGCAGTCGGTGGGCGGGGGCCGGAGATACGCAGTATTTT
CDR3 protein: CASSRWAGAGDTQYF

CDR3 length: 13
J gene: TRBJ1-2
V gene: TRBV6-5
clone size: NA
D gene: NA
CDR3 DNA: TGTGCCAGCAGTTATCAGGCGCTCTATGGCTACACCTTC
CDR3 protein: CASSYQALYGYTF

CDR3 length: 14
J gene: TRBJ2-3
V gene: TRBV2
clone size: NA
D gene: NA
CDR3 DNA: TGTGCCAGCCGTTCGGGGTCTAGCACAGATACGCAGTATTTT
CDR3 protein: CASRSGSSTDTQYF

CDR3 length: 14
J gene: TRBJ1-2
V gene: TRBV30
clone size: few
D gene: NA
CDR3 DNA: TGTGCCTGGAGTCAGGGTAGTAGAGACTATGGCTACACCTTC
CDR3 protein: CAWSQGSRDYGYTF

CDR3 length: 15
J gene: TRBJ1-2
V gene: TRBV5-1
clone size: NA
D gene: NA
CDR3 DNA: TGCGCCAGCAGCTTAGTACAGGGTTCCAAGGGGGGCTACACCTTC
CDR3 protein: CASSLVQGSKGGYTF

CDR3 length: 16
J gene: TRBJ2-1
V gene: TRBV7-9
clone size: NA
D gene: TRBD2
CDR3 DNA: TGTGCCAGCTTACCGGGGGGACCCTCTCCCTACAATGAGCAGTTCTTC
CDR3 protein: CASLPGGPSPYNEQFF

CDR3 length: 13
J gene: TRBJ1-4
V gene: TRBV2
clone size: NA
D gene: NA
CDR3 DNA: TGTGCCAGCAGGACACAGTTTAATGAAAAACTGTTTTTT
CDR3 protein: CASRTQFNEKLFF

CDR3 length: 17
J gene: TRBJ2-1
V gene: TRBV12-5
clone size: NA
D gene: NA
CDR3 DNA: TGTGCTAGTGGTTCCCGGACTCTTTCTAGCTCCTACAATGAGCAGTTCTTC
CDR3 protein: CASGSRTLSSSYNEQFF

CDR3 length: 15
J gene: TRBJ1-2
V gene: TRBV6-6
clone size: NA
D gene: NA
CDR3 DNA: TGTGCCAGCAGTTACTCGAGGGTCTTCAACTATGGCTACACCTTC
CDR3 protein: CASSYSRVFNYGYTF

CDR3 length: 14
J gene: TRBJ2-7
V gene: TRBV19
clone size: once
D gene: NA
CDR3 DNA: TGTGCCAGTAGTACCGGGACTTTTCCCTACGAGCAGTACTTC
CDR3 protein: CASSTGTFPYEQYF

CDR3 length: 13
J gene: TRBJ1-1
V gene: TRBV19
clone size: NA
D gene: TRBD1
CDR3 DNA: TGTGCCAGTATACAGGGGGCGCGCACTGAAGCTTTCTTT
CDR3 protein: CASIQGARTEAFF

CDR3 length: 15
J gene: TRBJ1-1
V gene: TRBV6-1
clone size: NA
D gene: NA
CDR3 DNA: TGTGCCAGCAGTGAACCGGGGAGGGGGAACACTGAAGCTTTCTTT
CDR3 protein: CASSEPGRGNTEAFF

CDR3 length: 15
J gene: TRBJ2-5
V gene: TRBV5-1
clone size: NA
D gene: TRBD1
CDR3 DNA: TGCGCCAGCAGCTTGAACCTAGGGGGCAGGGAGACCCAGTACTTC
CDR3 protein: CASSLNLGGRETQYF

CDR3 length: 12
J gene: TRBJ1-1
V gene: TRBV12-3/TRBV12-4
clone size: NA
D gene: NA
CDR3 DNA: TGTGCCAGCAGTTCGCGAAGCACTGAAGCTTTCTTT
CDR3 protein: CASSSRSTEAFF

CDR3 length: 16
J gene: TRBJ2-1
V gene: TRBV7-2
clone size: once
D gene: TRBD2
CDR3 DNA: TGTGCCAGCAGCTTAGAAAGCGGGGGGAACTACAATGAGCAGTTCTTC
CDR3 protein: CASSLESGGNYNEQFF

CDR3 length: 13
J gene: TRBJ1-4
V gene: TRBV30
clone size: once
D gene: TRBD1
CDR3 DNA: TGTGCCTGGAGTACAGGGGCCGGGGAAAAACTGTTTTTT
CDR3 protein: CAWSTGAGEKLFF

CDR3 length: 13
J gene: TRBJ1-4
V gene: TRBV15
clone size: NA
D gene: NA
CDR3 DNA: TGTGCCACCAGCAGAGACGCTGGCGAAAAACTGTTTTTT
CDR3 protein: CATSRDAGEKLFF

CDR3 length: 16
J gene: TRBJ1-5
V gene: TRBV4-1
clone size: NA
D gene: TRBD1
CDR3 DNA: TGCGCCAGCAGCCAGAGGGGGACAGGGGGCAATCAGCCCCAGCATTTT
CDR3 protein: CASSQRGTGGNQPQHF

CDR3 length: 13
J gene: TRBJ1-1
V gene: TRBV6-5
clone size: NA
D gene: NA
CDR3 DNA: TGTGCCAGCAGTTACTCTTTAGAGCGTGAAGCTTTCTTT
CDR3 protein: CASSYSLEREAFF